Listed below are T cell receptor beta chains from one sample, sequenced in a study of blood T cells in healthy people across ages. One entry per CDR3 protein, called by TCRdb with MiXCR from the 5' RACE reads. Here the sample spans some 690,000 distinct CDR3 sequences, around a fifth being singletons. The sequencing input was blood. These receptors were collected from a man aged 70 or older in good health. CDR3s include the opening cysteine and the closing phenylalanine or tryptophan. A D gene is named only where the DNA matches it firmly. Not all rows give a size; the values are once, few, many and, for expanded clones, a class.

CDR3 DNA: TGTGCCAGCAGCTATCGGGACAGGAACGAAAAACTGTTTTTT
CDR3 protein: CASSYRDRNEKLFF
J gene: TRBJ1-4
clone size: -
D gene: TRBD1
V gene: TRBV7-8

CDR3 DNA: TGTGCCAGCGGGACAGGGGTTTTGTACGAGCAGTACTTC
CDR3 protein: CASGTGVLYEQYF
J gene: TRBJ2-7
clone size: few
D gene: TRBD1
V gene: TRBV12-3/TRBV12-4

CDR3 DNA: TGTGCCAGCAGCTTAGCGCAGCAATCTGAAGCTTTCTTT
CDR3 protein: CASSLAQQSEAFF
J gene: TRBJ1-1
clone size: few
D gene: -
V gene: TRBV7-9

CDR3 DNA: TGTGCCAGCAGCTCGGATAGCGGATACAATGAGCAGTTCTTC
CDR3 protein: CASSSDSGYNEQFF
J gene: TRBJ2-1
clone size: -
D gene: -
V gene: TRBV7-6

CDR3 DNA: TGTGCCAGCAGCTGGGACAGGCGTCGTCCCCAGCATTTT
CDR3 protein: CASSWDRRRPQHF
J gene: TRBJ1-5
clone size: -
D gene: TRBD1
V gene: TRBV7-8

CDR3 DNA: TGCGCCAGCAGCCAAGATCGAGTGGTGGGTGAGCAGTTCTTC
CDR3 protein: CASSQDRVVGEQFF
J gene: TRBJ2-1
clone size: -
D gene: -
V gene: TRBV4-1

CDR3 DNA: TGTGCCAGCAGCTTGGTCACAGAAGAGACCCAGTACTTC
CDR3 protein: CASSLVTEETQYF
J gene: TRBJ2-5
clone size: few
D gene: -
V gene: TRBV7-9

CDR3 DNA: TGCAGCGTTATCGGGTCTCGGGCTGGGGCCAACGTCCTGACTTTC
CDR3 protein: CSVIGSRAGANVLTF
J gene: TRBJ2-6
clone size: few
D gene: -
V gene: TRBV29-1

CDR3 DNA: TGCAGTGCTAGAGACGATAAGCGGTCTAGCACAGATACGCAGTATTTT
CDR3 protein: CSARDDKRSSTDTQYF
J gene: TRBJ2-3
clone size: few
D gene: -
V gene: TRBV20-1

CDR3 DNA: TGTGCCAGCTCACGACAACCCGGGACTGTGAAGAATTCACCCCTCCACTTT
CDR3 protein: CASSRQPGTVKNSPLHF
J gene: TRBJ1-6
clone size: few
D gene: -
V gene: TRBV18

CDR3 DNA: TGCAGTGCCCAGATAGGCCGGTCAGATACGCAGTATTTT
CDR3 protein: CSAQIGRSDTQYF
J gene: TRBJ2-3
clone size: few
D gene: -
V gene: TRBV20-1

CDR3 DNA: TGTGCCAGCAGCTTCCCGAATAGCGGGAGTGTGTTCGATGAGCAGTTCTTC
CDR3 protein: CASSFPNSGSVFDEQFF
J gene: TRBJ2-1
clone size: few
D gene: TRBD2
V gene: TRBV7-2

CDR3 DNA: TGTGCCAGCAGCTTGGGCAGCCTTAATTCACCCCTCCACTTT
CDR3 protein: CASSLGSLNSPLHF
J gene: TRBJ1-6
clone size: -
D gene: -
V gene: TRBV5-5

CDR3 DNA: TGTGCCAGCAGCCAGTCTAGCGGGAGCCCCCCAGATACGCAGTATTTT
CDR3 protein: CASSQSSGSPPDTQYF
J gene: TRBJ2-3
clone size: few
D gene: TRBD2
V gene: TRBV3-1

CDR3 DNA: TGCGCCAGCAGCTTGGCCTTCGCAGCGGGAGTGTCAGATACGCAGTATTTT
CDR3 protein: CASSLAFAAGVSDTQYF
J gene: TRBJ2-3
clone size: -
D gene: TRBD2
V gene: TRBV5-1

CDR3 DNA: TGTGCCAGCAGTGAAAAGTCTCTAACAGGGGTGGGAGGCTACACCTTC
CDR3 protein: CASSEKSLTGVGGYTF
J gene: TRBJ1-2
clone size: few
D gene: TRBD1
V gene: TRBV12-3/TRBV12-4

CDR3 DNA: TGTGCCAGCAGCTTAGGCGGACTAGCGGGACACAATGAGCAGTTCTTC
CDR3 protein: CASSLGGLAGHNEQFF
J gene: TRBJ2-1
clone size: many
D gene: TRBD2
V gene: TRBV7-8

CDR3 DNA: TGTGCCAGTAGTGGGACGACGAACTATAATGAAAAACTGTTTTTT
CDR3 protein: CASSGTTNYNEKLFF
J gene: TRBJ1-4
clone size: -
D gene: -
V gene: TRBV19

CDR3 DNA: TGTGCCACCAGCAGAGATCCCATCTCTGGAAACACCATATATTTT
CDR3 protein: CATSRDPISGNTIYF
J gene: TRBJ1-3
clone size: few
D gene: -
V gene: TRBV15

CDR3 DNA: TGTGCCACCAGTGATCCCCGGACAGGAAAGGGCGAGCAGTACTTC
CDR3 protein: CATSDPRTGKGEQYF
J gene: TRBJ2-7
clone size: few
D gene: TRBD1
V gene: TRBV24-1

CDR3 DNA: TGTGCCATCAGTGGGACACGCACTGAAGCTTTCTTT
CDR3 protein: CAISGTRTEAFF
J gene: TRBJ1-1
clone size: few
D gene: -
V gene: TRBV10-3

CDR3 DNA: TGTGCCAGCAGTGGACCAATGTGGAGGGGCCCGAACACTGAAGCTTTCTTT
CDR3 protein: CASSGPMWRGPNTEAFF
J gene: TRBJ1-1
clone size: -
D gene: -
V gene: TRBV28

CDR3 DNA: TGCGCCAGCAGCTCCGGACTAGCGGGAACCCAAGAGACCCAGTACTTC
CDR3 protein: CASSSGLAGTQETQYF
J gene: TRBJ2-5
clone size: few
D gene: TRBD2
V gene: TRBV5-1

CDR3 DNA: TGCAGTGCTAGAGTTGAGCGGCGGTATAGCGGGGGGTACCAAGAGACCCAGTACTTC
CDR3 protein: CSARVERRYSGGYQETQYF
J gene: TRBJ2-5
clone size: few
D gene: TRBD2
V gene: TRBV20-1

CDR3 DNA: TGTGCCAGCAGTGAAGGTATGCAGGGCAACACTGAAGCTTTCTTT
CDR3 protein: CASSEGMQGNTEAFF
J gene: TRBJ1-1
clone size: -
D gene: -
V gene: TRBV2

CDR3 DNA: TGTGCCAGCAGCTATGGGGCCACTCACGGCGGAAACACCATATATTTT
CDR3 protein: CASSYGATHGGNTIYF
J gene: TRBJ1-3
clone size: -
D gene: -
V gene: TRBV5-5

CDR3 DNA: TGTGCCAGTAGCTCGACAGGGGGTACAAGAACTGAAGCTTTCTTT
CDR3 protein: CASSSTGGTRTEAFF
J gene: TRBJ1-1
clone size: -
D gene: TRBD1
V gene: TRBV19

CDR3 DNA: TGTGCCAGCAGGCCCGGGGGGCTTGGGAAAAACATTCAGTACTTC
CDR3 protein: CASRPGGLGKNIQYF
J gene: TRBJ2-4
clone size: many
D gene: -
V gene: TRBV6-5

CDR3 DNA: TGTGCCAGCTCACCGCTTGGGACTAGCGGGAGATTATACATTCAGTACTTC
CDR3 protein: CASSPLGTSGRLYIQYF
J gene: TRBJ2-4
clone size: -
D gene: TRBD2
V gene: TRBV18

CDR3 DNA: TGCGCCAGCAGTGGGGAGCGACGACTTGAAGCTTTCTTT
CDR3 protein: CASSGERRLEAFF
J gene: TRBJ1-1
clone size: few
D gene: -
V gene: TRBV5-1

CDR3 DNA: TGTGCCAGCAGCGTAGTGGTGGGAGGGCCAACAGATACGCAGTATTTT
CDR3 protein: CASSVVVGGPTDTQYF
J gene: TRBJ2-3
clone size: -
D gene: TRBD2
V gene: TRBV9

CDR3 DNA: TGTGCCAGCAGTTTATGGTGGGACAGCCCGACCCGGTATGAAAAACTGTTTTTT
CDR3 protein: CASSLWWDSPTRYEKLFF
J gene: TRBJ1-4
clone size: -
D gene: TRBD1
V gene: TRBV28

CDR3 DNA: TGTGCCTGGAGTACCGGGACCACTGAAGCTTTCTTT
CDR3 protein: CAWSTGTTEAFF
J gene: TRBJ1-1
clone size: few
D gene: -
V gene: TRBV30

CDR3 DNA: TGCAGCGTCCGTTGGGGCCAGGGGCAGTTCTTC
CDR3 protein: CSVRWGQGQFF
J gene: TRBJ2-1
clone size: few
D gene: -
V gene: TRBV29-1

CDR3 DNA: TGTGCCAGCAGACAGGGCCCTACAACTAACTATGGCTACACCTTC
CDR3 protein: CASRQGPTTNYGYTF
J gene: TRBJ1-2
clone size: -
D gene: -
V gene: TRBV28

CDR3 DNA: TGTGCCAGCAGCCAATTGGGACAGGGGGCGGGTGATGAGCAGTTCTTC
CDR3 protein: CASSQLGQGAGDEQFF
J gene: TRBJ2-1
clone size: -
D gene: TRBD1
V gene: TRBV7-2

CDR3 DNA: TGTGCCAGCAGCTTAGTTACAGTTTCCTCCTACGAGCAGTACTTC
CDR3 protein: CASSLVTVSSYEQYF
J gene: TRBJ2-7
clone size: many
D gene: -
V gene: TRBV11-2

CDR3 DNA: TGCAGCGCTACGCGGGGGTGGGGCCAAGAGACCCAGTACTTC
CDR3 protein: CSATRGWGQETQYF
J gene: TRBJ2-5
clone size: -
D gene: TRBD2
V gene: TRBV29-1

CDR3 DNA: TGTGCCAGCAGCCAAGGCGGCGGTGCAGATACGCAGTATTTT
CDR3 protein: CASSQGGGADTQYF
J gene: TRBJ2-3
clone size: many
D gene: -
V gene: TRBV3-1

CDR3 DNA: TGCAGTGCTAGAGAAAGGGACGTCGAAGCTTTCTTT
CDR3 protein: CSARERDVEAFF
J gene: TRBJ1-1
clone size: -
D gene: -
V gene: TRBV20-1

CDR3 DNA: TGTGCCAGCAGCTTAGGGGCAGGGGACAGGGAAAAACTGTTTTTT
CDR3 protein: CASSLGAGDREKLFF
J gene: TRBJ1-4
clone size: -
D gene: TRBD1
V gene: TRBV7-9

CDR3 DNA: TGTGCCAGCAGCGGACAAGGGACGGCCCTTAATGAAAAACTGTTTTTT
CDR3 protein: CASSGQGTALNEKLFF
J gene: TRBJ1-4
clone size: few
D gene: -
V gene: TRBV9